In its sample, the clone carrying this T cell receptor (beta chain) was seen once. Assay used: immunoSEQ multiplex PCR; TCRdb lists only in-frame clones, some missing. The data contain some 150,000 clones, 80% of them seen just once; the ten biggest clones take up 0.45% to 0.6%. This specimen belongs to a study of blood T cell repertoires in COVID-19. Study as a whole: The United States, Italy and Spain were the sources of the acute and convalescent COVID-19 samples. T cells, B-cell-depleted T cells, or PBMCs provided the cDNA or gDNA that served as material.

CDR1 is SGHVS and CDR2 is FNYEAQ in the germline V gene. There are 17 residues in the CDR3. Deletions cut 5 bases from V and 0 bases from J, with 17 bases between. This receptor was obtained from a man aged 55 to 70 with acute or convalescent COVID-19. The material sequenced was peripheral blood. The rearrangement joins TRBV7-6 to TRBJ1-3; D perhaps matches TRBD1 (6 bases). The CDR3 bases are TGTGCCAGCAGCCCCACACTCACAGGGAGCTCTGGAAACACCATATATTTT. Its protein is CASSPTLTGSSGNTIYF.